The 23 T cell receptor beta chains below were found in one sample sequenced in a study of CD8 T cells in Susac syndrome. When the RNA was reverse transcribed, random hexamers were used with an input of roughly 0.45 to 1 ug. TCRdb redid the calling of the immunoSEQ multiplex PCR reads with MiXCR, one entry per CDR3 protein. Of about 200,000 distinct CDR3 sequences listed, about 96% were seen once; the top ten hold just under 0.095%. The source material was CD4+ T cells from PBMCs. The receptors were sampled from a human donor with multiple sclerosis.

The rearrangement joins TRBV7-6 to TRBJ1-3, with D hard to call. The germline gives CDR1 SGHVS, CDR2 FNYEAQ. The CDR3 has 14 amino acids. The V and J ends lost 5 bases and 0 bases respectively, with 8 bases between them. The CDR3 DNA reads as TGTGCCAGCAGCGCCCCCGCCTCTGGAAACACCATATATTTT. Translating gives CASSAPASGNTIYF.

This clonotype has only one observation. V and J are TRBV20-1 and TRBJ2-7; 9 nucleotides line up with TRBD2. V was clipped by 0 bases and J by 4 bases; unmatched bases: 13. In germline, CDR1 is DFQATT, CDR2 SNEGSKA (reference sequence). This CDR3 region has 17 residues. The DNA for the CDR3 is TGCAGTGCTAGAGATTTGCGGCGGGAGGGCCCTCTTTACGAGCAGTACTTC. Amino acids: CSARDLRREGPLYEQYF.

The rearrangement uses TRBV5-1 and TRBJ2-3; D not resolved. The CDR3 sequence is 14 residues long. V dropped 1 base and J dropped 5 bases, with 11 bases sitting between them. CDR1 SGHRS and CDR2 YFSETQ come from the germline V gene. This chain's CDR3 is CASSLSGVGDTQYF. The CDR3 DNA reads TGCGCCAGCAGCTTGAGTGGGGTAGGAGATACGCAGTATTTT.

This chain joins TRBV30 and TRBJ2-3, with TRBD1 matching over 7 bases. CDR1 GTSNPN and CDR2 SVGIG come from the germline V gene (reference sequence). J was trimmed by 2 bases and V by 4 bases; bases with no gene match: 3. This CDR3 contains 13 residues. CDR3: CAWTGGATDTQYF. The DNA of the CDR3 is TGTGCCTGGACAGGGGGTGCCACAGATACGCAGTATTTT. Complete variable domain (other parts from reference TRBV30 and TRBJ2-3): SQTIHQWPATLVQPVGSPLSLECTVEGTSNPNLYWYRQAAGRGLQLLFYSVGIGQISSEVPQNLSASRPQDRQFILSSKKLLLSDSGFYLCAWTGGATDTQYFGPGTRLTVL.

The rearrangement links TRBV29-1 to TRBJ2-1; 8 bases line up with TRBD2. The ends lost 8 bases at V and 1 base at J; junction bases unmatched: 7. Germline CDR1 and CDR2: SQVTM and ANQGSEA. CDR3 length: 14 amino acids. CDR3 sequence: CSLPREGSYNEQFF. CDR3 DNA sequence: TGCAGCTTACCTCGGGAGGGATCCTACAATGAGCAGTTCTTC.

The chain carries TRBV12-3 or TRBV12-4 and TRBJ2-6, with unresolved D. This CDR3 comprises 15 residues. Deletions cut 5 bases from V and 5 bases from J, with 13 bases between. This chain's CDR3 is CASSPPQRRANVLTF. CDR3 DNA: TGTGCCAGCAGTCCCCCCCAGAGGAGGGCCAACGTCCTGACTTTC.

This clonotype came up a few times. The V call is TRBV30, the J call TRBJ1-1, with D possibly TRBD1 on 6 matching bases. Germline lookup yields CDR1 GTSNPN and CDR2 SVGIG (reference sequence). CDR3 length: 13 residues. V lost 3 bases and J 1 base, leaving 9 bases between the germline ends. CDR3 protein: CAWRRTANTEAFF. DNA for the CDR3: TGTGCCTGGAGGCGGACAGCGAACACTGAAGCTTTCTTT.

The V and J genes are TRBV19 and TRBJ2-1; 10 nucleotides agree with TRBD2. CDR1 is LNHDA and CDR2 is SQIVND in the germline V gene (reference sequence). The V segment lost 7 bases and the J segment 7 bases; nucleotides outside the gene matches: 10. The CDR3 covers 15 residues. This CDR3 is CASKDSGTSVNEQFF. The CDR3 DNA sequence: TGTGCCAGTAAAGACAGCGGGACTAGCGTGAATGAGCAGTTCTTC.

This chain links TRBV20-1 with TRBJ2-7, with D possibly TRBD2 on 5 matching bases. V lost 6 bases and J 2 bases, leaving 14 bases between the germline ends. CDR1 is DFQATT, CDR2 SNEGSKA, per germline (reference sequence). This CDR3 contains 13 residues. In nucleotides, the CDR3 is TGCAGTGCCACTACGCGGGCCCCCTACGAGCAGTACTTC. It yields the protein CSATTRAPYEQYF.

The rearrangement links TRBV3-1 to TRBJ1-3; weak D call: TRBD1 (6 bases). The CDR3 contains 16 residues. From germline, CDR1 is LGHDT and CDR2 YNNKEL (reference sequence). Trimming left V 4 bases short and J 0 bases short, with 13 bases between. The CDR3 DNA sequence: TGTGCCAGCAGCCTCGGACAGTCCAGCTCTGGAAACACCATATATTTT. Translation: CASSLGQSSSGNTIYF.

The chain's CDR3 is CASSYDRGENYGYTF. CDR3 nucleotide sequence: TGCGCCAGCAGCTACGACAGGGGGGAGAACTATGGCTACACCTTC. The V gene is TRBV5-1, the J gene TRBJ1-2, with TRBD1 matching 9 bases. This CDR3 has 15 amino acids. Germline V lookup: CDR1 SGHRS, CDR2 YFSETQ. Unmatched junction bases numbered 5, after V lost 3 bases and J lost 2 bases. Supplemented by reference TRBV5-1 and TRBJ1-2, the full variable domain reads KAGVTQTPRYLIKTRGQQVTLSCSPISGHRSVSWYQQTPGQGLQFLFEYFSETQRNKGNFPGRFSGRQFSNSRSEMNVSTLELGDSALYLCASSYDRGENYGYTFGSGTRLTVV.

The chain carries TRBV20-1 and TRBJ2-5; D possibly matches TRBD1 or TRBD2 (6 bases each). Trimming removed 5 bases from V and 5 bases from J, with 21 bases in between. From germline, CDR1 is DFQATT and CDR2 SNEGSKA (reference sequence). CDR3 size: 15 residues. CDR3 nucleotide sequence: TGCAGTGCTTCTCACCTACTAGCCCAGGGGGAGACCCAGTACTTC. This translates into CSASHLLAQGETQYF.

V usage is TRBV29-1 and J usage is TRBJ1-1; D ambiguous. This CDR3 region has 13 residues. The germline CDR1 and CDR2 sequences are SQVTM and ANQGSEA. The ends were cut back, 7 bases at V and 6 bases at J, with 18 bases in the middle. DNA for the CDR3: TGCAGCGGCGATGCAACCGGCCGAGCTGAAGCTTTCTTT. Translated, it gives CSGDATGRAEAFF.

The chain is built from TRBV10-3 and TRBJ2-3; 7 nucleotides align to TRBD2. CDR3 length equals 16 residues. V was clipped by 8 bases and J by 0 bases; unmatched bases: 11. Germline V gene sequence: CDR1 ENHRY, CDR2 SYGVKD. The CDR3 protein is CAIGAAGESSTDTQYF. The CDR3 DNA follows: TGTGCCATCGGGGCCGCGGGGGAATCGAGCACAGATACGCAGTATTTT.

The chain couples TRBV30 to TRBJ2-1; perhaps TRBD1 as D (6 bases). Trimming stripped 2 bases from V and 7 bases from J, with 18 bases between. The CDR3 totals 15 residues. The germline CDR1 and CDR2 sequences are GTSNPN and SVGIG (reference sequence). The CDR3 bases are TGTGCCTGGAGTATCGGGACACATAACGGGAATGAGCAGTTCTTC. As protein: CAWSIGTHNGNEQFF. The complete variable domain, with remaining parts taken from reference TRBV30 and TRBJ2-1, reads SQTIHQWPATLVQPVGSPLSLECTVEGTSNPNLYWYRQAAGRGLQLLFYSVGIGQISSEVPQNLSASRPQDRQFILSSKKLLLSDSGFYLCAWSIGTHNGNEQFFGPGTRLTVL.

The rearrangement uses TRBV9 and TRBJ2-3; D not certain. From germline, CDR1 is SGDLS and CDR2 YYNGEE. V lost 0 bases and J 0 bases, leaving 8 bases between the germline ends. The CDR3 is 15 residues long. CDR3 nucleotide sequence: TGTGCCAGCAGCGTAGCTTATGTGAGCACAGATACGCAGTATTTT. Its translation is CASSVAYVSTDTQYF.

This sequence joins TRBV19 and TRBJ1-2; D gene uncertain. Germline-derived CDR1 and CDR2 are LNHDA and SQIVND (reference sequence). Trimming cost V 4 bases and J 6 bases, with 6 bases left between them. The CDR3 is made up of 11 amino acids. The CDR3 protein is CASSRADGYTF. In nucleotides, the CDR3 is TGTGCCAGTAGTAGGGCTGATGGCTACACCTTC.

This rearrangement joins TRBV19 to TRBJ1-5, with 8 bases fitting TRBD1. The CDR3 has 15 amino acids. J lost 4 bases, V lost 2 bases, and 4 bases had no gene match. From germline, CDR1 is LNHDA and CDR2 SQIVND (reference sequence). The CDR3 here is CASSILGQENQPQHF. CDR3 bases: TGTGCCAGTAGTATATTGGGACAGGAGAATCAGCCCCAGCATTTT.

This CDR3 is CAWSNGPVNYGYTF. In DNA, the CDR3 is TGTGCCTGGAGTAACGGACCGGTTAACTATGGCTACACCTTC. This rearrangement joins TRBV30 to TRBJ1-2; D remains unclear. The V gene lost 2 bases and the J gene lost 1 base, with 11 bases spanning the gap. The CDR3 runs to 14 residues. Germline CDR1 reads GTSNPN; CDR2 reads SVGIG (reference sequence).

The chain carries TRBV29-1 and TRBJ2-5; D unresolved. The V gene's germline CDR1 is SQVTM and CDR2 ANQGSEA. The CDR3 covers 12 residues. V was trimmed by 4 bases and J by 5 bases, leaving 11 bases between them. In DNA form, the CDR3 reads TGCAGCGTTGTTGGCCAGAGGGAGACCCAGTACTTC. Translated, it gives CSVVGQRETQYF.

This chain connects TRBV12-3 or TRBV12-4 to TRBJ1-4; perhaps TRBD1 as D (5 bases). The V gene lost 1 base and the J gene lost 6 bases, with 12 bases spanning the gap. This CDR3 is 15 amino acids long. This chain's CDR3 is CASSLGGAGDEKLFF. CDR3 DNA sequence: TGTGCCAGCAGTTTAGGAGGGGCAGGTGATGAAAAACTGTTTTTT.

The V call is TRBV12-3 or TRBV12-4, the J call TRBJ1-2; D call uncertain. CDR3 length: 13 amino acids. Trimming shortened V by 3 bases and J by 1 base, and 6 bases separated the two germline ends. The CDR3 DNA follows: TGTGCCAGCAGTTTCGGGAATAACTATGGCTACACCTTC. Translating gives CASSFGNNYGYTF.

J is TRBJ1-1 and V is TRBV30, with D perhaps TRBD1 (5 bases). This CDR3 is built from 14 residues. V was cut by 1 base and J by 2 bases, with 11 bases left in between. Germline V CDR1 and CDR2: GTSNPN, SVGIG (reference sequence). The CDR3 region has the DNA TGTGCCTGGAGTGGTAACGGGGGTAACACTGAAGCTTTCTTT. Its translation: CAWSGNGGNTEAFF.